One T cell receptor beta chain is described in this entry. Random-hexamer reverse transcription was applied to about 0.45 to 1 ug RNA. TCRdb redid the calling of the immunoSEQ multiplex PCR reads with MiXCR, one entry per CDR3 protein. The sample yields some 100,000 distinct CDR3 sequences, roughly 95% seen once. These data belong to a study of CD8 T cells in Susac syndrome. The receptor was derived from a human donor in good health. The sequencing input was CD4+ T cells from PBMCs.

CDR3 loop: CASSVDRDYEQYF. For the CDR3, the DNA is TGTGCCAGCAGCGTGGACAGGGATTACGAGCAGTACTTC. V gene TRBV2 combines with J gene TRBJ2-7; 8 bases line up with TRBD1. The CDR3 has 13 residues. V lost 6 bases, J lost 4 bases, and 5 bases stayed unmatched. Germline V gene lookup returns CDR1 SNHLY and CDR2 FYNNEI.